The 21 T cell receptor beta chains below all came from one sample that was sequenced in a study of cytomegalovirus exposure and HLA in healthy donors. 13 Jbeta primers and 60 Vbeta primers were used for the PCR. TCRdb's copy holds only in-frame clones and misses some; the assay was immunoSEQ multiplex PCR. The data show 110,000 to 150,000 clones, 70% to 85% seen once. Sequenced material: PBMCs. The receptors stem from a woman aged 55 to 70 in good health and CMV-seropositive.

V is TRBV7-9 and J is TRBJ2-7; D not resolved. The V gene's germline CDR1 is SEHNR and CDR2 FQNEAQ (reference sequence). This CDR3 has 13 residues. Trimming shortened V by 3 bases and J by 1 base, and 7 bases separated the two germline ends. CDR3 bases: TGTGCCAGCAGCTTCACCACTTCCTACGAGCAGTACTTC. Amino acid sequence: CASSFTTSYEQYF.

The chain couples TRBV4-3 to TRBJ2-5, with D perhaps matching TRBD2 (6 bases). The DNA end lines up better with TRBJ2-7; the J call may be wrong. In germline, CDR1 is LGHNA, CDR2 YSLEER. The CDR3 totals 13 residues. CDR3 sequence reads: CASSQGRTYEQYF. CDR3 DNA sequence: TGCGCCAGCAGCCAGGGGAGGACCTACGAGCAGTACTTC.

The genes are TRBV5-6 and TRBJ2-2; unclear D gene. Germline CDR1 is SGHDT and CDR2 is YYEEEE. The length of the CDR3 is 14 residues. Trimming cost V 3 bases and J 5 bases, with 11 bases left between them. CDR3 region: CASSSDLGTGELFF. As DNA, the CDR3 is TGTGCCAGCAGCTCCGACTTGGGTACCGGGGAGCTGTTTTTT.

The J gene is TRBJ2-7, the V gene TRBV27; TRBD1 agrees at 7 bases. CDR3 size: 15 residues. Trimming cost V 4 bases and J 3 bases; bases outside gene matches: 9. Germline V gene sequence: CDR1 MNHEY, CDR2 SMNVEV (reference sequence). The CDR3 here is CASSYRQGLHYEQYF. As DNA, the CDR3 is TGTGCCAGCAGTTACCGACAGGGCTTACACTACGAGCAGTACTTC.

The chain combines TRBV4-2 with TRBJ1-5; 7 bases are a match to TRBD1. Germline V gene data show CDR1 as LGHNA and CDR2 as YNFKEQ. The CDR3 is made up of 15 amino acids. The V gene end was trimmed by 0 bases and the J gene end by 7 bases; junction bases not matched to a gene: 6. As DNA, the CDR3 is TGTGCCAGCAGCCAAGATGGACAGGCCCGACAGCCCCAGCATTTT. It translates to CASSQDGQARQPQHF.

For the CDR3, the DNA is TGTGCCAGCAGCCGTGTCGGGGGGGCTGGGGAGACCCAGTACTTC. Translating it yields CASSRVGGAGETQYF. The V call is TRBV7-2, the J call TRBJ2-5; TRBD2 matches 8 bases. The CDR3 sequence is 15 residues long. With V trimmed by 5 bases and J by 5 bases, 10 bases remained unmatched. Germline V gives CDR1 SGHTA, CDR2 FQGNSA.

V and J are TRBV29-1 and TRBJ2-3, with D possibly being TRBD2 (6 bases). Germline CDR1 SQVTM, CDR2 ANQGSEA. The germline V and J ends were trimmed by 7 bases and 1 base, with 21 bases remaining between them. CDR3 length: 16 residues. The CDR3: CSATGLASGGTDTQYF. CDR3 coding DNA: TGCAGCGCCACCGGCCTCGCCTCGGGGGGCACAGATACGCAGTATTTT.

The rearrangement uses TRBV7-9 and TRBJ1-5; 8 bases line up with TRBD1. Per germline, CDR1 SEHNR and CDR2 FQNEAQ (reference sequence). The V gene end was trimmed by 5 bases and the J gene end by 2 bases; junction bases not matched to a gene: 5. The CDR3 is 15 amino acids. The CDR3: CASSAQGAGNQPQHF. The CDR3 DNA follows: TGTGCCAGCAGCGCCCAGGGGGCCGGCAATCAGCCCCAGCATTTT. The full variable domain, with the rest looked up from reference TRBV7-9 and TRBJ1-5, is DTGVSQNPRHKITKRGQNVTFRCDPISEHNRLYWYRQTLGQGPEFLTYFQNEAQLEKSRLLSDRFSAERPKGSFSTLEIQRTEQGDSAMYLCASSAQGAGNQPQHFGDGTRLSIL.

In this sample, this clone turned up a few times. V usage is TRBV7-8 and J usage is TRBJ2-7; D may be TRBD1 (8 bases). The CDR3 contains 16 residues. Trimming left V 1 base short and J 4 bases short, with 17 bases between. Germline lookup yields CDR1 SGHVS and CDR2 FQNEAQ. The CDR3 region has the DNA TGTGCCAGCAGCTTAGAGCGGGACAGGATTAAATACGAGCAGTACTTC. Protein sequence: CASSLERDRIKYEQYF.

This clone is a singleton in its sample. The rearrangement links TRBV4-1 to TRBJ2-3; TRBD2 aligns across 10 bases. With 5 bases clipped from V and 6 bases from J, the junction kept 5 bases outside the gene matches. The CDR3 has 14 amino acids. Per the germline V gene, CDR1 is MGHRA and CDR2 is YSYEKL. In DNA, the CDR3 is TGCGCCAGCAGCGTTCCTAGCGGGAGTGATACGCAGTATTTT. Translation gives CASSVPSGSDTQYF.

In its sample, this clone was seen a few times. This may be a read error: a much more frequent sequence differs by one nucleotide. The rearrangement links TRBV4-1 to TRBJ1-5; D gene uncertain. This CDR3 is built from 15 residues. The V gene's germline CDR1 is MGHRA and CDR2 YSYEKL. Here the CDR3 reads CASRQEGGPHQPQHF. CDR3 DNA sequence: TGCGCCAGCAGACAAGAGGGAGGGCCCCATCAGCCCCAGCATTTT.

The chain has TRBV7-2 and TRBJ1-3, with a tentative D call TRBD1 (5 bases). The V gene's germline CDR1 is SGHTA and CDR2 FQGNSA. This CDR3 contains 16 residues. V lost 1 base and J lost 0, with 10 bases in between. This CDR3 is CASSLVAGPSGNTIYF. The CDR3 coding sequence is TGTGCCAGCAGCTTAGTCGCGGGGCCCTCTGGAAACACCATATATTTT.

This sequence joins TRBV5-4 and TRBJ1-1; D may be TRBD1 (5 bases). There are 16 residues in the CDR3. In germline, CDR1 is SGHNT, CDR2 YYREEE (reference sequence). V was shortened by 4 bases and J by 2 bases, with 18 bases between the two germline ends. The CDR3 nucleotides are TGTGCCAGCAGCCCAATCCCCGCGGGGCTAAACACTGAAGCTTTCTTT. Encoded protein: CASSPIPAGLNTEAFF.

This clone was seen more than once but under ten times. The rearrangement joins TRBV7-9 to TRBJ2-6; no clear D. CDR3 length: 15 residues. The V gene lost 4 bases and the J gene lost 2 bases, with 9 bases spanning the gap. Germline values: CDR1 SEHNR, CDR2 FQNEAQ (reference sequence). The CDR3 loop is CASSSKEPGANVLTF. The CDR3 region has the DNA TGTGCCAGCAGCTCTAAGGAGCCTGGGGCCAACGTCCTGACTTTC. Using reference TRBV7-9 and TRBJ2-6 for the parts outside the CDR3, the full variable domain is DTGVSQNPRHKITKRGQNVTFRCDPISEHNRLYWYRQTLGQGPEFLTYFQNEAQLEKSRLLSDRFSAERPKGSFSTLEIQRTEQGDSAMYLCASSSKEPGANVLTFGAGSRLTVL.

The chain recombines TRBV6-1 with TRBJ2-6, with TRBD1 as a possible D gene (5 bases). The ends were cut back, 6 bases at V and 0 bases at J, with 6 bases in the middle. Germline lookup yields CDR1 MNHNS and CDR2 SASEGT. The CDR3 has 14 residues. The CDR3 sequence is CASRDISGANVLTF. The CDR3, as DNA: TGTGCCAGCAGGGACATCTCTGGGGCCAACGTCCTGACTTTC.

The rearrangement links TRBV28 to TRBJ1-1, with TRBD1 matching 7 bases. CDR1 is MDHEN and CDR2 is SYDVKM in the germline V gene. The CDR3 is 14 amino acids. J gave up 4 bases and V 8 bases, and 10 bases lay outside the gene matches. The CDR3 DNA is TGTGCCAGCCAGAGGACAGGATTGGGCACTGAAGCTTTCTTT. It translates to CASQRTGLGTEAFF.

The rearrangement uses TRBV7-8 and TRBJ2-7; D is ambiguous. V lost 0 bases and J 7 bases, leaving 10 bases between the germline ends. There are 13 residues in the CDR3. Germline lookup yields CDR1 SGHVS and CDR2 FQNEAQ. This CDR3 reads CASSLAGTNEQYF. CDR3 coding DNA: TGTGCCAGCAGCTTAGCGGGTACTAATGAGCAGTACTTC.

The CDR3 sequence: CASSLTSGYEQYF. CDR3 bases: TGTGCCAGCAGCTTGACTAGCGGGTACGAGCAGTACTTC. J is TRBJ2-7 and V is TRBV7-3, with 10 nucleotides matching TRBD2. CDR3 length equals 13 residues. The J segment lost 4 bases and the V segment lost 3 bases, leaving 0 bases of the junction unmatched. Germline CDR1 and CDR2: SGHTA and FQGTGA.

The chain recombines TRBV5-6 with TRBJ1-5, with D hard to call. The germline V gene has CDR1 SGHDT and CDR2 YYEEEE. CDR3 length: 16 residues. Trimming pared 0 bases from V and 4 bases from J, leaving 14 bases between. CDR3 sequence: CASSLAGGFRNQPQHF. CDR3 bases: TGTGCCAGCAGCTTGGCCGGCGGGTTTAGAAATCAGCCCCAGCATTTT.

This clone has only a few counts. The chain employs TRBV19 and TRBJ2-1; no clear D gene. Germline V gene data show CDR1 as LNHDA and CDR2 as SQIVND (reference sequence). The CDR3 has 16 amino acids. Deletions cut 2 bases from V and 2 bases from J, with 13 bases between. CDR3 sequence: CASSIQVGVPYNEQFF. The CDR3 DNA sequence: TGTGCCAGTAGTATACAAGTTGGAGTACCCTACAATGAGCAGTTCTTC.

The chain couples TRBV29-1 to TRBJ1-1, with D possibly TRBD1 on 6 matching bases. CDR1 SQVTM and CDR2 ANQGSEA come from the germline V gene. Trimming left V 5 bases short and J 1 base short, with 8 bases between. The CDR3 consists of 12 residues. CDR3 coding DNA: TGCAGCGTTCGAGGGGGGAACACTGAAGCTTTCTTT. Translating it yields CSVRGGNTEAFF.